These 21 T cell receptor beta chains share one sample of origin, sequenced in a study of blood T cell repertoires in COVID-19. The protocol was immunoSEQ multiplex PCR, while the TCRdb copy is restricted to in-frame clones and leaves out a portion. The sample has about 250,000 clones, around 83% seen once. Sequenced sample: peripheral blood. These receptors came from a man aged 40-49 years with active or convalescent COVID-19.

The genes are TRBV6-5 and TRBJ1-3; no reliable D call. V lost 11 bases to trimming and J lost 2 bases, with 19 bases between them. The germline V gene encodes CDR1 MNHEY and CDR2 SVGAGI. This CDR3 is built from 15 residues. The chain's CDR3 is CASYPSGIPGNTIYF. CDR3 sequence (DNA): TGTGCCTCCTACCCTTCGGGGATACCTGGAAACACCATATATTTT.

The chain recombines TRBV4-1 with TRBJ1-2, with D perhaps matching TRBD1 (6 bases). The V gene lost 0 bases and the J gene lost 6 bases, with 20 bases spanning the gap. The CDR3 loop spans 17 amino acids. Germline V gene data show CDR1 as MGHRA and CDR2 as YSYEKL. CDR3 bases: TGCGCCAGCAGCCAAGAAGGCCGGGGGGGCGTCGAGGATGGCTACACCTTC. It translates to CASSQEGRGGVEDGYTF.

The CDR3 sequence is CASRYRENEQFF. In nucleotides, the CDR3 is TGTGCCAGCAGATACAGGGAGAATGAGCAGTTCTTC. The chain employs TRBV21-1 and TRBJ2-1; no check of the table's D call, TRBD1, against the DNA was made. TRBV21-1 represents a pseudogene. The CDR3 is 12 residues long.

A note on this clone: One junction end does not reproduce the germline sequence, and a read error may be involved. V gene TRBV7-7 combines with J gene TRBJ2-5; 7 nucleotides match TRBD1. Germline V lookup: CDR1 SSHAT, CDR2 FNYEAQ (reference sequence). The CDR3 is made up of 15 amino acids. DNA for the CDR3: TGTGCTAGCAGCTCCGACAGGGTTGGTGGAGGGACCCAGTACTTC. Protein: CASSSDRVGGGTQYF.

The chain couples TRBV9 to TRBJ1-1; the D gene is possibly TRBD1 (5 bases). Germline V gene lookup returns CDR1 SGDLS and CDR2 YYNGEE. V lost 7 bases to trimming and J lost 6 bases, with 16 bases between them. There are 13 residues in the CDR3. The CDR3 bases are TGTGCCAGCGGAAACGGGGGGATACCTGAAGCTTTCTTT. This translates into CASGNGGIPEAFF.

V is TRBV18 and J is TRBJ2-5; 7 nucleotides agree with TRBD1. Trimming at V came to 0 bases and at J to 7 bases, leaving 11 bases not matched to a gene. The V gene's germline CDR1 is KGHSH and CDR2 LQKENI. The CDR3 contains 16 residues. The CDR3 coding sequence is TGTGCCAGCTCACCACCCACCTCGACAGGGTGGGTGACCCAGTACTTC. Its translation: CASSPPTSTGWVTQYF.

This clone was counted a single time. The chain combines TRBV29-1 with TRBJ1-6, with 7 bases lining up with TRBD1. CDR1 is SQVTM and CDR2 is ANQGSEA in the germline V gene. V gave up 6 bases and J gave up 7 bases; unmatched junction bases: 6. The CDR3 sequence is 13 residues long. The CDR3 bases are TGCAGCGTCAGGACAGGAGAAAATTCACCCCTCCACTTT. It specifies CSVRTGENSPLHF.

The V gene is TRBV4-2, the J gene TRBJ2-4; 9 nucleotides line up with TRBD1. V was clipped by 4 bases and J by 4 bases; unmatched bases: 2. This CDR3 is built from 14 residues. Looked up from germline, CDR1 is LGHNA and CDR2 is YNFKEQ. CDR3 in DNA: TGTGCCAGCAGCCCTGGGACAGGGAAAAACATTCAGTACTTC. Translated, it gives CASSPGTGKNIQYF.

The chain links TRBV19 to TRBJ2-5, with a weak D call TRBD2 (6 bases). Germline V gene data show CDR1 as LNHDA and CDR2 as SQIVND (reference sequence). This CDR3 is 12 amino acids long. Trimming removed 7 bases at V and 3 bases at J, with 9 bases between. CDR3 amino acids: CASMEGEETQYF. DNA for the CDR3: TGTGCCAGTATGGAGGGTGAAGAGACCCAGTACTTC. Using reference TRBV19 and TRBJ2-5 for the parts outside the CDR3, the full variable domain is DGGITQSPKYLFRKEGQNVTLSCEQNLNHDAMYWYRQDPGQGLRLIYYSQIVNDFQKGDIAEGYSVSREKKESFPLTVTSAQKNPTAFYLCASMEGEETQYFGPGTRLLVL.

The V call is TRBV11-2, the J call TRBJ1-1; the D gene is possibly TRBD1 (5 bases). The germline gives CDR1 SGHAT, CDR2 FQNNGV. Trimming left V 1 base short and J 9 bases short, with 18 bases between. This CDR3 region has 15 residues. CDR3 protein: CASSLGQGPRLKAFF. For the CDR3, the DNA is TGTGCCAGCAGCTTAGGGCAGGGTCCCCGGCTTAAAGCTTTCTTT.

V gene TRBV19 combines with J gene TRBJ2-3; 12 positions agree with TRBD2. Germline lookup yields CDR1 LNHDA and CDR2 SQIVND (reference sequence). Trimming removed 3 bases from V and 4 bases from J; junction bases left unmatched: 11. The CDR3 contains 18 residues. The DNA of the CDR3 is TGTGCCAGTAGTATGGAGGCTAGCGGGGGGGCCGGGGCAGATACGCAGTATTTT. This translates into CASSMEASGGAGADTQYF.

This rearrangement joins TRBV5-1 to TRBJ1-1, with D perhaps TRBD1 (6 bases). The CDR3 contains 19 residues. V was clipped by 0 bases and J by 4 bases, with 25 bases between them. CDR1 is SGHRS, CDR2 YFSETQ, per germline. CDR3 region: CASSLAPPGRVGGGTEAFF. CDR3 DNA: TGCGCCAGCAGCTTGGCCCCCCCCGGCAGGGTGGGAGGGGGCACTGAAGCTTTCTTT.

The chain has TRBV19 and TRBJ1-3, with D hard to call. Trimming took 3 bases from V and 0 from J, leaving 12 bases between them. Germline-derived CDR1 and CDR2 are LNHDA and SQIVND (reference sequence). This CDR3 contains 16 residues. CDR3 residues: CASSISIGGSGNTIYF. CDR3 nucleotide sequence: TGTGCCAGTAGTATCAGTATTGGAGGCTCTGGAAACACCATATATTTT. The full variable domain, with the rest looked up from reference TRBV19 and TRBJ1-3, is DGGITQSPKYLFRKEGQNVTLSCEQNLNHDAMYWYRQDPGQGLRLIYYSQIVNDFQKGDIAEGYSVSREKKESFPLTVTSAQKNPTAFYLCASSISIGGSGNTIYFGEGSWLTVV.

The V and J genes are TRBV27 and TRBJ1-2, with TRBD1 matching 8 bases. The CDR3 is 17 residues long. Per the germline V gene, CDR1 is MNHEY and CDR2 is SMNVEV (reference sequence). Trimming at V came to 5 bases and at J to 0 bases, leaving 11 bases not matched to a gene. The CDR3 is CASSPWGTGQANYGYTF. For the CDR3, the DNA is TGTGCCAGCAGTCCGTGGGGGACAGGTCAAGCTAACTATGGCTACACCTTC.

The chain carries TRBV6-5 and TRBJ2-7; 8 nucleotides match TRBD2. The ends lost 6 bases at V and 5 bases at J; junction bases unmatched: 9. Germline CDR1 reads MNHEY; CDR2 reads SVGAGI. The CDR3 spans 14 residues. The CDR3 DNA reads TGTGCCAGCAGCTTGGAGCGGGAGACGAACGAGCAGTACTTC. As protein: CASSLERETNEQYF.

The rearrangement joins TRBV2 to TRBJ1-4; TRBD1 agrees at 9 bases. Losses at the gene ends were 6 bases for V and 4 bases for J; bases not matched to a gene: 0. Germline loops: CDR1 SNHLY, CDR2 FYNNEI. This CDR3 comprises 13 residues. The CDR3 is CASRTGGNEKLFF. The DNA of the CDR3 is TGTGCCAGCAGGACAGGGGGTAATGAAAAACTGTTTTTT.

The chain employs TRBV10-3 and TRBJ1-1; D might be TRBD1 (5 bases). V dropped 10 bases and J dropped 4 bases, with 19 bases sitting between them. Germline V CDR1 and CDR2: ENHRY, SYGVKD. The CDR3 runs to 14 residues. In nucleotides, the CDR3 is TGTGCCACCCAAGGGAACGTGGGGGGCACTGAAGCTTTCTTT. Translating it yields CATQGNVGGTEAFF.

V gene TRBV27 combines with J gene TRBJ1-2, with 9 positions matching TRBD1. The CDR3 loop spans 13 amino acids. Looked up from germline, CDR1 is MNHEY and CDR2 is SMNVEV (reference sequence). The ends lost 5 bases at V and 4 bases at J; junction bases unmatched: 2. CDR3: CASSTGGTYGYTF. In nucleotides, the CDR3 is TGTGCCAGCAGTACAGGGGGCACCTATGGCTACACCTTC.

The chain carries TRBV10-2 and TRBJ2-5, with D perhaps TRBD2 (6 bases). Trimming cost V 3 bases and J 4 bases, with 12 bases left between them. Germline CDR1 WSHSY, CDR2 SAAADI. CDR3 size: 14 residues. The CDR3 sequence is CASSEVAGPETQYF. The CDR3 region has the DNA TGCGCCAGCAGTGAAGTGGCGGGGCCAGAGACCCAGTACTTC.

The gene calls are TRBV30 and TRBJ2-7; 10 nucleotides line up with TRBD1. V was clipped by 5 bases and J by 4 bases; unmatched bases: 2. Germline V gives CDR1 GTSNPN, CDR2 SVGIG (reference sequence). The CDR3 sequence is 12 residues long. CDR3 bases: TGTGCCTGGGGGACAGGGGATTACGAGCAGTACTTC. Translation: CAWGTGDYEQYF.

This clone was observed a few times. The genes are TRBV5-5 and TRBJ1-5; no reliable D call. V dropped 1 base and J dropped 3 bases, with 8 bases sitting between them. Germline V gene sequence: CDR1 SGHKS, CDR2 YYEKEE (reference sequence). This CDR3 contains 14 residues. The DNA of the CDR3 is TGTGCCAGCAGCTTGCTGAGTTCCAATCAGCCCCAGCATTTT. This codes for CASSLLSSNQPQHF. The variable domain in full, completed from reference TRBV5-5 and TRBJ1-5, reads DAGVTQSPTHLIKTRGQQVTLRCSPISGHKSVSWYQQVLGQGPQFIFQYYEKEERGRGNFPDRFSARQFPNYSSELNVNALLLGDSALYLCASSLLSSNQPQHFGDGTRLSIL.